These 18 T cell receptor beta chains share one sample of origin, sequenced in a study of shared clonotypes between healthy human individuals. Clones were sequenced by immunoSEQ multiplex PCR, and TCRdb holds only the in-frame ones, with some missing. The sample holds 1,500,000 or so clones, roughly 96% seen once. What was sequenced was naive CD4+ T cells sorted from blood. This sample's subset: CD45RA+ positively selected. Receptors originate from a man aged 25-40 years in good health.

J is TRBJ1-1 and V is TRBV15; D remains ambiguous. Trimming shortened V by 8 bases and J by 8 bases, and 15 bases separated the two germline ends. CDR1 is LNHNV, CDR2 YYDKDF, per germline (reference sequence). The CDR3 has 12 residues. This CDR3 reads CATQNWRTEAFF. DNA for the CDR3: TGTGCCACCCAGAATTGGAGGACGGAAGCTTTCTTT. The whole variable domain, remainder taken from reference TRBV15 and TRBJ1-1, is DAMVIQNPRYQVTQFGKPVTLSCSQTLNHNVMYWYQQKSSQAPKLLFHYYDKDFNNEADTPDNFQSRRPNTSFCFLDIRSPGLGDTAMYLCATQNWRTEAFFGQGTRLTVV.

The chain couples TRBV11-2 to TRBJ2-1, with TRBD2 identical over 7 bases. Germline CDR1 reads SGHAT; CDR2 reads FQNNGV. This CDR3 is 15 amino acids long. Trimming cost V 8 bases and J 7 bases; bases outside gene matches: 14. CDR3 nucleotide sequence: TGTGCCAGCCAATTCCGCGCGGGGGTGGGGAATGAGCAGTTCTTC. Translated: CASQFRAGVGNEQFF.

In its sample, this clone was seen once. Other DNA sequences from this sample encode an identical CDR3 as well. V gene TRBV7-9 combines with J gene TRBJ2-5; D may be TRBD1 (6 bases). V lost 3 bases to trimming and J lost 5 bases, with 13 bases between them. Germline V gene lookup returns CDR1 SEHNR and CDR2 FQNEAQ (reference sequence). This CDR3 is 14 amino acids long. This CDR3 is CASSFGRGGETQYF. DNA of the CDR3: TGTGCCAGCAGCTTCGGCAGGGGTGGGGAGACCCAGTACTTC.

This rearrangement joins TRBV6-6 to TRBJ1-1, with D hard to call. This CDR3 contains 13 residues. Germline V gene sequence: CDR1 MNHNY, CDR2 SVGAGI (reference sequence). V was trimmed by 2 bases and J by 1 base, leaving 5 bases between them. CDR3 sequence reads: CASSYEGNTEAFF. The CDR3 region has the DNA TGTGCCAGCAGTTACGAGGGGAACACTGAAGCTTTCTTT.

CDR3 nucleotide sequence: TGTGCCAGCAGCGTACACTCCGGGACAGGAGGGGGCAAAAACATTCAGTACTTC. Its protein is CASSVHSGTGGGKNIQYF. The chain has TRBV9 and TRBJ2-4; 8 bases are shared with TRBD1. The germline gives CDR1 SGDLS, CDR2 YYNGEE. The ends lost 1 base at V and 3 bases at J; junction bases unmatched: 12. The CDR3 loop spans 18 amino acids. Supplemented by reference TRBV9 and TRBJ2-4, the full variable domain reads DSGVTQTPKHLITATGQRVTLRCSPRSGDLSVYWYQQSLDQGLQFLIQYYNGEERAKGNILERFSAQQFPDLHSELNLSSLELGDSALYFCASSVHSGTGGGKNIQYFGAGTRLSVL.

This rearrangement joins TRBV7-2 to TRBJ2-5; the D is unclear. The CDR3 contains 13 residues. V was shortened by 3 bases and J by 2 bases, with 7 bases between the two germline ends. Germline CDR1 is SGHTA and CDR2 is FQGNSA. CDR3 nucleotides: TGTGCCAGCAGCTTCGGTCAGCAAGAGACCCAGTACTTC. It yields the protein CASSFGQQETQYF.

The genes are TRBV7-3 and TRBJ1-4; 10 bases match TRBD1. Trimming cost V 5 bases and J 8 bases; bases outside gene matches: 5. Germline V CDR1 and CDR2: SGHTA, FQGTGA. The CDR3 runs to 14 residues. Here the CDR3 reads CASSRTGGGEKLFF. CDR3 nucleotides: TGTGCCAGCAGCCGGACAGGGGGAGGGGAAAAACTGTTTTTT.

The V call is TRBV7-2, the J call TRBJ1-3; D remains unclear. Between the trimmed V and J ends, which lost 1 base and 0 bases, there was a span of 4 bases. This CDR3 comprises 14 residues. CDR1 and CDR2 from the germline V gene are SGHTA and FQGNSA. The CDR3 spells CASSLDSSGNTIYF. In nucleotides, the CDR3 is TGTGCCAGCAGCTTAGACAGCTCTGGAAACACCATATATTTT.

CDR3 nucleotides: TGTGCCAGTAGTATACGGCTTAGCGGGATCAACTCCTACAATGAGCAGTTCTTC. Protein sequence: CASSIRLSGINSYNEQFF. The chain joins TRBV19 to TRBJ2-1; 8 bases fit TRBD2. CDR1 is LNHDA and CDR2 is SQIVND in the germline V gene (reference sequence). The CDR3 loop spans 18 amino acids. Trimming cost V 2 bases and J 0 bases; bases outside gene matches: 9.

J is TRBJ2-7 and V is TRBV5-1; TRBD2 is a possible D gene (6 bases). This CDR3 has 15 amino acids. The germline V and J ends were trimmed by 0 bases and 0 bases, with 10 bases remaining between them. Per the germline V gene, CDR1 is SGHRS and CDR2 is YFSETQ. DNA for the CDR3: TGCGCCAGCAGCTTGGCCCCGGGAGTCTCCTACGAGCAGTACTTC. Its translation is CASSLAPGVSYEQYF.

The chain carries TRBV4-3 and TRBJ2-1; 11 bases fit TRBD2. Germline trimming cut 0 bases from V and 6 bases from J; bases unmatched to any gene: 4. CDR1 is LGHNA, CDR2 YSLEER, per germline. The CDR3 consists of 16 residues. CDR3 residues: CASSQEVSGRANEQFF. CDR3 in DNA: TGCGCCAGCAGCCAAGAGGTTAGCGGGAGGGCCAATGAGCAGTTCTTC.

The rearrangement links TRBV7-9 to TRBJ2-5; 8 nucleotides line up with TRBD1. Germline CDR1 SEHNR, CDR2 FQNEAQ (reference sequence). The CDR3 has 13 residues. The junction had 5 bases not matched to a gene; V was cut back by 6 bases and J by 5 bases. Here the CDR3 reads CASSLRGQETQYF. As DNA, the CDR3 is TGTGCCAGCAGTCTCAGGGGGCAGGAGACCCAGTACTTC.

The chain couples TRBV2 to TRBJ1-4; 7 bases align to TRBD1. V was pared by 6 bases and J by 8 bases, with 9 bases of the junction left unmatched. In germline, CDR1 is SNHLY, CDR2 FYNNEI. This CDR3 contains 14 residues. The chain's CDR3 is CASSADREGEKLFF. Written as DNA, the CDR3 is TGTGCCAGCAGCGCTGACAGGGAGGGCGAAAAACTGTTTTTT.

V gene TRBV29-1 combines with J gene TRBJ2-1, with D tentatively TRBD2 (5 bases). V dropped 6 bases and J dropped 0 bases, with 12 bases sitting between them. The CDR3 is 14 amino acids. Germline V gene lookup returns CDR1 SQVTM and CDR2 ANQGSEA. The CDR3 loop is CSVVRALSYNEQFF. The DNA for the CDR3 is TGCAGCGTCGTGAGGGCTCTCTCCTACAATGAGCAGTTCTTC.

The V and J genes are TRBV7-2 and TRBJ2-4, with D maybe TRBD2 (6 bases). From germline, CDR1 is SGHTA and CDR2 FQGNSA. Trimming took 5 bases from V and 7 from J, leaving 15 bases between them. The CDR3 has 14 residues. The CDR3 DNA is TGTGCCAGCAGCGTGACTAGTTCTGGGAACATTCAGTACTTC. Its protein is CASSVTSSGNIQYF.

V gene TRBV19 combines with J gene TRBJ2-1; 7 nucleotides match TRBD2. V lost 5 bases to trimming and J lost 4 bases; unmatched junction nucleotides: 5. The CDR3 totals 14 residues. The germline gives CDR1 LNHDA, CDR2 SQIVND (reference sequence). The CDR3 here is CASSSPSGYNEQFF. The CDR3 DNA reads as TGTGCCAGTAGTTCTCCTAGCGGATACAATGAGCAGTTCTTC.

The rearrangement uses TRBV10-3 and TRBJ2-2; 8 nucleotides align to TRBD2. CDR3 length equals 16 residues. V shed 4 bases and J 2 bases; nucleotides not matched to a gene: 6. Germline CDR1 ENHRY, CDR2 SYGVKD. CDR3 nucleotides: TGTGCCATCAGTGTCAAGACTAGCGTTAACACCGGGGAGCTGTTTTTT. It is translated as CAISVKTSVNTGELFF.

The CDR3 region is CASSLRGQVYAGELFF. The DNA of the CDR3 is TGTGCCAGCAGCTTAAGGGGCCAGGTCTATGCCGGGGAGCTGTTTTTT. The rearrangement joins TRBV7-8 to TRBJ2-2; tentatively, D is TRBD1 (5 bases). Between the trimmed V and J ends, which lost 2 bases and 6 bases, there was a span of 16 bases. CDR3 length equals 16 residues. CDR1 and CDR2 (germline): SGHVS, FQNEAQ.